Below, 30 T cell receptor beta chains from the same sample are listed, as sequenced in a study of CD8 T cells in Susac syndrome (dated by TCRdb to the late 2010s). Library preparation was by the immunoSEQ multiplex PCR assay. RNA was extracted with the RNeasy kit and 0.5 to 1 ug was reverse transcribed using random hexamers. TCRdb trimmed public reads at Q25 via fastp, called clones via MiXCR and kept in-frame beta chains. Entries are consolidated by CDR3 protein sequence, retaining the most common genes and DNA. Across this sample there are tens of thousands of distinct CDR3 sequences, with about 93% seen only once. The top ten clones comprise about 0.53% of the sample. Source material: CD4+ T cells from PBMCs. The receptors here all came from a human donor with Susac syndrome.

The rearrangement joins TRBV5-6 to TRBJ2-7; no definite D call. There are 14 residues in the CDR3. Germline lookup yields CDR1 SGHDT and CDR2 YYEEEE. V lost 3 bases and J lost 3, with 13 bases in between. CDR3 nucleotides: TGTGCCAGCAGCTGGGCAGGTGAAGACTACGAGCAGTACTTC. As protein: CASSWAGEDYEQYF.

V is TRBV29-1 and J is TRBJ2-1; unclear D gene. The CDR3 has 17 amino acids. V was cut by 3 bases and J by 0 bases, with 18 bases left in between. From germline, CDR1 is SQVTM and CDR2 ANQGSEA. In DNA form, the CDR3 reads TGCAGCGTTGACTCTCTAACAGCTCCTAGCTCCTACAATGAGCAGTTCTTC. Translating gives CSVDSLTAPSSYNEQFF.

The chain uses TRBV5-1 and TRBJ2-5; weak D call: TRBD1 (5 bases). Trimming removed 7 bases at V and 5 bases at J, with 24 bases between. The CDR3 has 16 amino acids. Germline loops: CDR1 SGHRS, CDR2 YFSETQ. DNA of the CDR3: TGCGCCAGCTTTTCAAAATCTGGGGCGGTGGCGGAGACCCAGTACTTC. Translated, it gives CASFSKSGAVAETQYF.

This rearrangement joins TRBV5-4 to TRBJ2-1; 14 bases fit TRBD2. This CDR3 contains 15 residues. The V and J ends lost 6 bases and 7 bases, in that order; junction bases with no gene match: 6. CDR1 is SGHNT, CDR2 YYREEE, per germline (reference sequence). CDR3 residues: CASTFRTSGRNEQFF. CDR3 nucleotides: TGTGCCAGCACCTTCAGGACTAGCGGGAGGAATGAGCAGTTCTTC.

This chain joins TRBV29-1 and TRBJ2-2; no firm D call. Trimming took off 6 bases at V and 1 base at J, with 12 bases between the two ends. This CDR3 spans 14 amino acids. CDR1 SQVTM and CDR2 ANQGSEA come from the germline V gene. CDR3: CSVKGSLNTGELFF. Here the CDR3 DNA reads TGCAGCGTGAAGGGATCCCTGAACACCGGGGAGCTGTTTTTT.

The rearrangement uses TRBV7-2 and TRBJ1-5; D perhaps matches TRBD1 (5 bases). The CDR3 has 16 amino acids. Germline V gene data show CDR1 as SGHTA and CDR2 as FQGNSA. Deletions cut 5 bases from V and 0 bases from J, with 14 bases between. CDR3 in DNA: TGTGCCAGCAGCCCCCCGGGGGTATATAGCAATCAGCCCCAGCATTTT. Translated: CASSPPGVYSNQPQHF.

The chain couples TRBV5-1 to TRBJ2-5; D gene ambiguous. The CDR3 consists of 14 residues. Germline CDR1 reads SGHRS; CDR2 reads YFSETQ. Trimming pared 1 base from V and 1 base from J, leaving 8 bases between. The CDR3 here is CASSLTGTQETQYF. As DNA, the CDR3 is TGCGCCAGCAGCTTGACGGGTACCCAAGAGACCCAGTACTTC.

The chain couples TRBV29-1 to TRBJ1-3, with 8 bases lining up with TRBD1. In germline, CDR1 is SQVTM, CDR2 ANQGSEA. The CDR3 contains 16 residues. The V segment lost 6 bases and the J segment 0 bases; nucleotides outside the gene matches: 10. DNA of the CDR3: TGCAGCGTACGGACAGGGACGATAAGCTCTGGAAACACCATATATTTT. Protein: CSVRTGTISSGNTIYF.

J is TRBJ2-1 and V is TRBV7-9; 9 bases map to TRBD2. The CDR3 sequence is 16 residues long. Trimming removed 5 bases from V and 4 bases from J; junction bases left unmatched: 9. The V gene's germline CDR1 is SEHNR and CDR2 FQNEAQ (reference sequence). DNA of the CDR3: TGTGCCAGCAGCACCGATCTAGCGGGGCCTTACAATGAGCAGTTCTTC. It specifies CASSTDLAGPYNEQFF.

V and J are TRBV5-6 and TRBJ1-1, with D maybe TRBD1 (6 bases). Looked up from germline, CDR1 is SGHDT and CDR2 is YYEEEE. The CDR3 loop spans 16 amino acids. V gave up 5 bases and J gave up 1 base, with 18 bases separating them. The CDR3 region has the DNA TGTGCCAGCAGTTACCCTCGAGGACAGCCGAACACTGAAGCTTTCTTT. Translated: CASSYPRGQPNTEAFF.

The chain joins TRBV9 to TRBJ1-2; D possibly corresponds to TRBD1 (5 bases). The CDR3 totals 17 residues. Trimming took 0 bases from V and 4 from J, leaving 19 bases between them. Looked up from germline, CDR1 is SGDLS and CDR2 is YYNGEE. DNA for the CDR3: TGTGCCAGCAGCGTAGCGACCGGCAGGGCCCTTGCCTATGGCTACACCTTC. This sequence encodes CASSVATGRALAYGYTF. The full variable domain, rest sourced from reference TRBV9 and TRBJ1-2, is DSGVTQTPKHLITATGQRVTLRCSPRSGDLSVYWYQQSLDQGLQFLIQYYNGEERAKGNILERFSAQQFPDLHSELNLSSLELGDSALYFCASSVATGRALAYGYTFGSGTRLTVV.

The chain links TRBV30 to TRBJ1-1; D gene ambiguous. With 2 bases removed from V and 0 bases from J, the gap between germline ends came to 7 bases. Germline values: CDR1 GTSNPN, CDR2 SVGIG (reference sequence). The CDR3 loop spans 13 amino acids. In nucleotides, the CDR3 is TGTGCCTGGAGTCGTTTGGTGAACACTGAAGCTTTCTTT. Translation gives CAWSRLVNTEAFF. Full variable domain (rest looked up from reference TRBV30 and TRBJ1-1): SQTIHQWPATLVQPVGSPLSLECTVEGTSNPNLYWYRQAAGRGLQLLFYSVGIGQISSEVPQNLSASRPQDRQFILSSKKLLLSDSGFYLCAWSRLVNTEAFFGQGTRLTVV.

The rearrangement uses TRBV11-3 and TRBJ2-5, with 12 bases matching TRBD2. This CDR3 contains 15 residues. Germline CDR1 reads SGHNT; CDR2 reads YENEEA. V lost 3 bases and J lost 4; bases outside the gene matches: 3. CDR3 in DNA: TGTGCCAGCAGCTTCGGACTAGCGGGGCTAGAGACCCAGTACTTC. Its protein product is CASSFGLAGLETQYF.

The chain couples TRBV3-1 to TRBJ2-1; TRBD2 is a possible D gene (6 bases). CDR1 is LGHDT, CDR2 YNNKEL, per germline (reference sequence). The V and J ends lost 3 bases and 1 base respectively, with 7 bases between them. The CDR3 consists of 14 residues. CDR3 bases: TGTGCCAGCAGCCATGGGGGGTCCTACAATGAGCAGTTCTTC. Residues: CASSHGGSYNEQFF.

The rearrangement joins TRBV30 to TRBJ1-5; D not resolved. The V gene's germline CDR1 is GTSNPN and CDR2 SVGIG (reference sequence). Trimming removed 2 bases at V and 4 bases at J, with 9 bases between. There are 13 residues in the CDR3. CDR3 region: CAWSTGPNQPQHF. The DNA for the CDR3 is TGTGCCTGGAGTACCGGCCCGAATCAGCCCCAGCATTTT.

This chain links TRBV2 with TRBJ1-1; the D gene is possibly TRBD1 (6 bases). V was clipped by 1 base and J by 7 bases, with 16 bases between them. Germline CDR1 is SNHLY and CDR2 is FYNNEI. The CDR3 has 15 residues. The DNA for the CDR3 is TGTGCCAGCAGTGAAGGGGACATCCATTGGAGTGAAGCTTTCTTT. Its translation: CASSEGDIHWSEAFF. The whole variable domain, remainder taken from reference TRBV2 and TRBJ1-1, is EPEVTQTPSHQVTQMGQEVILRCVPISNHLYFYWYRQILGQKVEFLVSFYNNEISEKSEIFDDQFSVERPDGSNFTLKIRSTKLEDSAMYFCASSEGDIHWSEAFFGQGTRLTVV.

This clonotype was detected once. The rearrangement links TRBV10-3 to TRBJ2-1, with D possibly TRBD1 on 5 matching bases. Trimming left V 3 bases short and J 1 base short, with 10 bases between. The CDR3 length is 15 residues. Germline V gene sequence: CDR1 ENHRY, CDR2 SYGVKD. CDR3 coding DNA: TGTGCCATCAGTGAATTAGGGGCATCCTACAATGAGCAGTTCTTC. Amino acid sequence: CAISELGASYNEQFF.

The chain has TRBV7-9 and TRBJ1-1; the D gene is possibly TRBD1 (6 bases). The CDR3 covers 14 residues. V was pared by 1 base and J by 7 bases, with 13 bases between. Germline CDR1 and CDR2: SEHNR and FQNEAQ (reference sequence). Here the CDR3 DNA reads TGTGCCAGCAGCTTAGATGGGGGCGCGGGTGAAGCTTTCTTT. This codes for CASSLDGGAGEAFF.

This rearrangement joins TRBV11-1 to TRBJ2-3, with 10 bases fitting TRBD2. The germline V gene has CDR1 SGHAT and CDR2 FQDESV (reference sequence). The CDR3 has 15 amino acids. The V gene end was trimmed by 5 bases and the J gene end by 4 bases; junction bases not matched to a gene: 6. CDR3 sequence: CASSRGLAVSDTQYF. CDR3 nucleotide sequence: TGTGCCAGCAGCCGAGGACTAGCGGTTTCAGATACGCAGTATTTT. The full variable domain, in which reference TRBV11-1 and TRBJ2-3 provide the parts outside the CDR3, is EAEVAQSPRYKITEKSQAVAFWCDPISGHATLYWYRQILGQGPELLVQFQDESVVDDSQLPKDRFSAERLKGVDSTLKIQPAELGDSAMYLCASSRGLAVSDTQYFGPGTRLTVL.

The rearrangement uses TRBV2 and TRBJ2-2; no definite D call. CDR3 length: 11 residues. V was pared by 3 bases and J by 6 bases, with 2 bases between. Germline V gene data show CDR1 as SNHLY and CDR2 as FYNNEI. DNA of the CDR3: TGTGCCAGCAGTGACGCCGGGGAGCTGTTTTTT. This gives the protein CASSDAGELFF.

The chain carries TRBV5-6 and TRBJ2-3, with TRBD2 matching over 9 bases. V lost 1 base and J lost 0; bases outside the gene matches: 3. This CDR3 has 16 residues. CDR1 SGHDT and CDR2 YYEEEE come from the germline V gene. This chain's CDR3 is CASSLTSGGSTDTQYF. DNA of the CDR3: TGTGCCAGCAGCTTGACGAGCGGGGGGAGCACAGATACGCAGTATTTT.

The chain's CDR3 is CASRQVPGNEQFF. For the CDR3, the DNA is TGTGCCAGCCGACAAGTCCCCGGCAATGAGCAGTTCTTC. J is TRBJ2-1 and V is TRBV19; D unclear. The CDR3 has 13 residues. V lost 9 bases and J lost 6, with 15 bases in between. Looked up from germline, CDR1 is LNHDA and CDR2 is SQIVND (reference sequence).

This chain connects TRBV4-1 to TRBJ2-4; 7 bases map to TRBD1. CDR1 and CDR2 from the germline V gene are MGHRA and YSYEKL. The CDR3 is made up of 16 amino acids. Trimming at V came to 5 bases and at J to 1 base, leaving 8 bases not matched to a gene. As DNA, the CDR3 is TGCGCCAGCAGCAACCCTACAGGGGAGGCCAAAAACATTCAGTACTTC. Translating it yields CASSNPTGEAKNIQYF.

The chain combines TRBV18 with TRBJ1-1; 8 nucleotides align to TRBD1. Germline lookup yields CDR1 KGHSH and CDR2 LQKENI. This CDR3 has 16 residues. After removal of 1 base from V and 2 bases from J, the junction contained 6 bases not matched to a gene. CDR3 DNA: TGTGCCAGCTCACCACGCCTGGACAGGGATAACACTGAAGCTTTCTTT. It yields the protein CASSPRLDRDNTEAFF.

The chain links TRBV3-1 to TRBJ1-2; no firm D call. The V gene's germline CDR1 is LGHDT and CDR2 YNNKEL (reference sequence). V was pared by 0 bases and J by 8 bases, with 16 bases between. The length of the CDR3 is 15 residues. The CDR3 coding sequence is TGTGCCAGCAGCCAAGAACAAGCACCGTCTAAAGGCTACACCTTC. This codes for CASSQEQAPSKGYTF.

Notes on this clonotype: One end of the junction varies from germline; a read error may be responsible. The CDR3 DNA reads as TGTGCTAGCAGCTTAGGGGACCAGGAGACCCAGTACTTC. Encoded protein: CASSLGDQETQYF. The V call is TRBV7-7, the J call TRBJ2-5; D may correspond to TRBD1 or TRBD2 (5 bases each). The germline V gene has CDR1 SSHAT and CDR2 FNYEAQ (reference sequence). This CDR3 has 13 amino acids. Full variable domain (missing parts from reference TRBV7-7 and TRBJ2-5): GAGVSQSPRYKVTKRGQDVTLRCDPISSHATLYWYQQALGQGPEFLTYFNYEAQPDKSGLPSDRFSAERPEGSISTLTIQRTEQRDSAMYRCASSLGDQETQYFGPGTRLLVL.

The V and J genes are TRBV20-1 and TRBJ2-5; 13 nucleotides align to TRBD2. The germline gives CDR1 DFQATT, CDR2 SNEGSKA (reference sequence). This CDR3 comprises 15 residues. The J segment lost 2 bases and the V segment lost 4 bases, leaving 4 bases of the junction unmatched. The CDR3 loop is CSATLGLAGQETQYF. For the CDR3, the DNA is TGCAGTGCTACATTGGGACTAGCGGGACAAGAGACCCAGTACTTC.

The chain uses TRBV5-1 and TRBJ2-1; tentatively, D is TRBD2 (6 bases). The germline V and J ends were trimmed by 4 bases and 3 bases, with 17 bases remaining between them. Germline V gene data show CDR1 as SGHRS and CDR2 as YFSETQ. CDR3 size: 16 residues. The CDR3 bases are TGCGCCAGCAGCCCAGGGATGCGGGACGACTACAATGAGCAGTTCTTC. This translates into CASSPGMRDDYNEQFF.

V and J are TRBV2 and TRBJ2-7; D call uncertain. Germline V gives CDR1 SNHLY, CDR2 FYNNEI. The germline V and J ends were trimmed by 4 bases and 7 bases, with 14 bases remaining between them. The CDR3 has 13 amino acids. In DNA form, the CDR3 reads TGTGCCAGCAGTGGTGTCCTGTTGGGTGAGCAGTACTTC. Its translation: CASSGVLLGEQYF.

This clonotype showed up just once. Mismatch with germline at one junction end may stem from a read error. CDR3 sequence: CASSPGRDTGSRQYF. CDR3 nucleotide sequence: TGTGCTAGCAGCCCTGGGCGGGATACGGGATCGAGGCAGTACTTC. The chain joins TRBV7-7 to TRBJ2-7, with a weak D call TRBD2 (6 bases). Germline V gene data show CDR1 as SSHAT and CDR2 as FNYEAQ (reference sequence). The CDR3 loop spans 15 amino acids.